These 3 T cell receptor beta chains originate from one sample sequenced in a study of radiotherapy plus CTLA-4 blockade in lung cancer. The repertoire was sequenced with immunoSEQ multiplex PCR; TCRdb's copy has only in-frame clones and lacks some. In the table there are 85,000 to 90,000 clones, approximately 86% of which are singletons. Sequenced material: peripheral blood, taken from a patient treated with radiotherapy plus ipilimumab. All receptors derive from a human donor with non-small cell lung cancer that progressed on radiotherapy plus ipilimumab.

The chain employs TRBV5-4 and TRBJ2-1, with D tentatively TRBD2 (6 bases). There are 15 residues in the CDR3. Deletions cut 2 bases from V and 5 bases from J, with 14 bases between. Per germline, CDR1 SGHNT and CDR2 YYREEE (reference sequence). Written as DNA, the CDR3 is TGTGCCAGCAGCTTTCAAGCGGGCGCTAACAATGAGCAGTTCTTC. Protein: CASSFQAGANNEQFF.

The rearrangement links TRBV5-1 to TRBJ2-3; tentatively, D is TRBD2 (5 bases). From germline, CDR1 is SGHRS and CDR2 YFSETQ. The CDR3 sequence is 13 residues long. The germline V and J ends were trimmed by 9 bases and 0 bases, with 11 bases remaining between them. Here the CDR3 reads CATSTGSTDTQYF. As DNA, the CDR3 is TGCGCCACCTCGACGGGAAGCACAGATACGCAGTATTTT.

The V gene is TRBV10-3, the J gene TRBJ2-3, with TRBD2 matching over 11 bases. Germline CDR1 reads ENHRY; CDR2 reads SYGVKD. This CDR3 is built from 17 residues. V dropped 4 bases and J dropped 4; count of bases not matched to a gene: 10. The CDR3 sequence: CAISGPGTSGAPDTQYF. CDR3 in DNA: TGTGCCATCAGTGGCCCAGGGACTAGCGGAGCCCCAGATACGCAGTATTTT.